One and the same sample provided the 8 T cell receptor beta chains below, sequenced in a study of T-cell memory formation after mild COVID-19. TCRdb used MiXCR to reprocess the 5' RACE reads, holding one entry per CDR3 protein. The profile shows roughly 580,000 distinct CDR3 sequences, about a sixth of them singletons. Sequenced sample: PBMCs or a T cell subset sorted from them (not recorded which). The receptors were gathered from an adult woman who had mild COVID-19 (a few samples of this study predate the infection). Cell type and time point are not known.

This chain links TRBV7-9 with TRBJ1-2; no firm D call. Germline-derived CDR1 and CDR2 are SEHNR and FQNEAQ (reference sequence). The V end lost 4 bases, the J end lost 7 bases, and 16 bases lay between the germline ends. The CDR3 is made up of 14 amino acids. The CDR3, as DNA: TGTGCCAGCAGCTCAGAGGGCCTTGCAGCTGGCTACACCTTC. Translating it yields CASSSEGLAAGYTF.

J is TRBJ1-1 and V is TRBV6-2 or TRBV6-3; D gene ambiguous. This CDR3 has 17 residues. The V gene lost 0 bases and the J gene lost 1 base, with 15 bases spanning the gap. The germline V gene has CDR1 MNHEY and CDR2 SVGEGT. The CDR3 nucleotides read TGTGCCAGCAGTTACTCCACCGGCGAGGGAAGGAACACTGAAGCTTTCTTT. Amino acid sequence: CASSYSTGEGRNTEAFF.

This clonotype was seen more than once but under ten times. The chain combines TRBV5-1 with TRBJ2-7, with D maybe TRBD2 (6 bases). CDR1 is SGHRS and CDR2 is YFSETQ in the germline V gene. V was trimmed by 4 bases and J by 7 bases, leaving 15 bases between them. The CDR3 is 13 residues long. This CDR3 is CASSAGPAGEQYF. As DNA, the CDR3 is TGCGCCAGCAGCGCCGGCCCCGCGGGGGAGCAGTACTTC.

V is TRBV7-2 and J is TRBJ1-4, with D uncertain. This CDR3 spans 15 amino acids. The ends were cut back, 3 bases at V and 0 bases at J, with 8 bases in the middle. Germline V CDR1 and CDR2: SGHTA, FQGNSA. CDR3 amino acids: CASSFALSTNEKLFF. Written as DNA, the CDR3 is TGTGCCAGCAGCTTTGCCCTTTCAACTAATGAAAAACTGTTTTTT. Supplemented by reference TRBV7-2 and TRBJ1-4, the full variable domain reads GAGVSQSPSNKVTEKGKDVELRCDPISGHTALYWYRQSLGQGLEFLIYFQGNSAPDKSGLPSDRFSAERTGGSVSTLTIQRTQQEDSAVYLCASSFALSTNEKLFFGSGTQLSVL.

The CDR3 coding sequence is TGTGCCAGCAGTTGGTCAAGCGCGGGGGGCCCCTACGAGCAGTACTTC. As protein: CASSWSSAGGPYEQYF. This chain joins TRBV6-5 and TRBJ2-7, with TRBD2 matching over 8 bases. This CDR3 comprises 16 residues. Per germline, CDR1 MNHEY and CDR2 SVGAGI. J lost 2 bases, V lost 4 bases, and 10 bases had no gene match.

This rearrangement joins TRBV30 to TRBJ2-3; 8 positions match TRBD1. The CDR3 loop spans 15 amino acids. Germline V lookup: CDR1 GTSNPN, CDR2 SVGIG (reference sequence). The V and J ends lost 7 bases and 2 bases, in that order; junction bases with no gene match: 11. The CDR3 spells CAYDPTGDPTDTQYF. CDR3 bases: TGTGCCTACGACCCGACAGGGGATCCCACAGATACGCAGTATTTT.

The chain recombines TRBV20-1 with TRBJ1-5; 7 nucleotides line up with TRBD1. The CDR3 has 16 amino acids. V shed 3 bases and J 0 bases; nucleotides not matched to a gene: 8. Germline CDR1 and CDR2: DFQATT and SNEGSKA (reference sequence). The CDR3 reads CSASRYRGLSNQPQHF. The CDR3 DNA follows: TGCAGTGCTAGCCGATACAGGGGCCTTAGCAATCAGCCCCAGCATTTT.

This clonotype was detected many times. The chain links TRBV12-3 or TRBV12-4 to TRBJ1-1; no definite D call. Trimming left V 4 bases short and J 2 bases short, with 2 bases between. There are 11 residues in the CDR3. The CDR3 spells CASSSNTEAFF. CDR3 sequence (DNA): TGTGCCAGCAGTTCTAACACTGAAGCTTTCTTT.